These 21 T cell receptor beta chains were all obtained from the same sample, sequenced in a study of T-cell reconstitution after alpha-beta-depleted transplantation in children. Unique molecular identifiers were used in preparing the TCRbeta library. TCRdb passed the PCR reads through MiXCR, listing each CDR3 protein once. The sample lists 200,000 to 300,000 distinct CDR3 sequences; 9.5% to 15% were seen once. The sample in question was PBMCs from the stem cell graft donor, obtained from the stem cell graft. These receptors originate from a human donor who donated a stem cell graft to a child with acute lymphoblastic leukemia.

This clonotype was counted between two and nine times. The J gene is TRBJ1-2, the V gene TRBV5-1, with 10 positions matching TRBD1. V lost 4 bases to trimming and J lost 6 bases; unmatched junction nucleotides: 9. This CDR3 contains 15 residues. Germline assignment: CDR1 SGHRS and CDR2 YFSETQ. Written as DNA, the CDR3 is TGCGCCAGCAGCCTGACGGGGACAGGGGATAATGGCTACACCTTC. This translates into CASSLTGTGDNGYTF.

V gene TRBV12-3 or TRBV12-4 combines with J gene TRBJ1-5; 8 bases match TRBD1. V trimming: 11 bases; J trimming: 1 base; junction bases outside the gene matches: 16. There are 17 residues in the CDR3. This chain's CDR3 is CAFSRQGPTDSNQPQHF. The DNA for the CDR3 is TGTGCCTTCTCCCGACAGGGGCCCACGGACAGCAATCAGCCCCAGCATTTT.

The sample holds many counts of this clonotype. The chain uses TRBV5-1 and TRBJ2-3; possibly TRBD2 for D (5 bases). Germline CDR1 SGHRS, CDR2 YFSETQ. V lost 0 bases to trimming and J lost 6 bases, with 8 bases between them. The CDR3 loop spans 13 amino acids. The CDR3 DNA sequence: TGCGCCAGCAGCTTGGGCGGGTTGGATACGCAGTATTTT. This encodes CASSLGGLDTQYF.

V gene TRBV29-1 combines with J gene TRBJ2-7; D gene uncertain. CDR1 and CDR2 (germline): SQVTM, ANQGSEA. V was trimmed by 3 bases and J by 4 bases, leaving 16 bases between them. This CDR3 region has 14 residues. CDR3 sequence: CSVEASDTQYEQYF. The CDR3 nucleotides are TGCAGCGTTGAGGCCTCGGATACACAGTACGAGCAGTACTTC.

This clonotype has at least ten counts. The chain combines TRBV10-3 with TRBJ2-1; 7 bases align to TRBD2. V trimming: 10 bases; J trimming: 7 bases; junction bases outside the gene matches: 13. The germline gives CDR1 ENHRY, CDR2 SYGVKD. There are 14 residues in the CDR3. The CDR3 DNA reads as TGTGCCACCCAACCCACCGGGACTATTAATGAGCAGTTCTTC. Amino acids: CATQPTGTINEQFF.

The table lists this clonotype with many counts. The chain uses TRBV20-1 and TRBJ2-3, with D uncertain. CDR1 and CDR2 from the germline V gene are DFQATT and SNEGSKA (reference sequence). Trimming removed 8 bases at V and 2 bases at J, with 8 bases between. This CDR3 contains 11 residues. The CDR3 DNA is TGCAGTAAAGGGATCACAGATACGCAGTATTTT. Amino acids: CSKGITDTQYF.

This clonotype was counted many times. The chain recombines TRBV15 with TRBJ1-3, with D maybe TRBD1 (5 bases). V dropped 2 bases and J dropped 0 bases, with 14 bases sitting between them. CDR1 and CDR2 (germline): LNHNV, YYDKDF (reference sequence). The CDR3 extends over 17 amino acids. The CDR3 loop is CATSRQGRLNSGNTIYF. CDR3 sequence (DNA): TGTGCCACCAGCAGACAGGGACGCCTGAACTCTGGAAACACCATATATTTT. The full variable domain, completed using reference TRBV15 and TRBJ1-3, is DAMVIQNPRYQVTQFGKPVTLSCSQTLNHNVMYWYQQKSSQAPKLLFHYYDKDFNNEADTPDNFQSRRPNTSFCFLDIRSPGLGDTAMYLCATSRQGRLNSGNTIYFGEGSWLTVV.

Many counts were recorded for this clonotype. This chain uses TRBV12-3 or TRBV12-4 with TRBJ2-1; 13 bases fit TRBD2. This CDR3 spans 16 amino acids. The V segment lost 5 bases and the J segment 4 bases; nucleotides outside the gene matches: 5. CDR3 loop: CASSLPLAGGYNEQFF. In DNA form, the CDR3 reads TGTGCCAGCAGTCTTCCACTAGCGGGGGGGTACAATGAGCAGTTCTTC.

The sample holds many counts of this clonotype. The chain joins TRBV29-1 to TRBJ2-2; either TRBD1 or TRBD2 may fit D (5 bases each). The germline V gene has CDR1 SQVTM and CDR2 ANQGSEA. The CDR3 length is 14 residues. V lost 1 base to trimming and J lost 5 bases, with 11 bases between them. CDR3 in amino acids: CSVEGGRRTGELFF. CDR3 in DNA: TGCAGCGTTGAAGGGGGACGGAGAACCGGGGAGCTGTTTTTT.

The table lists this clonotype with a count of one. The rearrangement links TRBV19 to TRBJ1-2; D gene ambiguous. Germline values: CDR1 LNHDA, CDR2 SQIVND (reference sequence). V shed 8 bases and J shed 3 bases, with 16 bases lying between them. The length of the CDR3 is 14 residues. As DNA, the CDR3 is TGTGCCAGTTCAAGGAGGACGATGGACTATGGCTACACCTTC. Residues: CASSRRTMDYGYTF.

This clonotype was seen many times. The rearrangement joins TRBV12-3 or TRBV12-4 to TRBJ1-1, with D unresolved. The CDR3 consists of 15 residues. V lost 7 bases and J lost 1, with 16 bases in between. CDR3 sequence: CASTPDLPPNTEAFF. In nucleotides, the CDR3 is TGTGCCAGCACCCCGGACCTTCCCCCGAACACTGAAGCTTTCTTT.

This clonotype occurred many times. The chain links TRBV29-1 to TRBJ1-1; D is undetermined. V lost 5 bases, J lost 5 bases, and 15 bases lay in between. Germline V gives CDR1 SQVTM, CDR2 ANQGSEA. The CDR3 covers 13 residues. The CDR3: CSVFGGDTTEAFF. The CDR3 DNA sequence: TGCAGCGTTTTCGGCGGGGATACTACTGAAGCTTTCTTT.

This clonotype has ten or more counts. J is TRBJ2-2 and V is TRBV7-3, with TRBD1 identical over 12 bases. With 3 bases clipped from V and 6 bases from J, the junction kept 8 bases outside the gene matches. This CDR3 is built from 17 residues. Per germline, CDR1 SGHTA and CDR2 FQGTGA. In nucleotides, the CDR3 is TGTGCCAGCAGCTTGATACCGGGACAGGGGGCGGCCGGGGAGCTGTTTTTT. Protein product: CASSLIPGQGAAGELFF.

This clonotype was seen a handful of times. The chain uses TRBV28 and TRBJ1-5, with TRBD1 matching 7 bases. Trimming at V came to 3 bases and at J to 4 bases, leaving 9 bases not matched to a gene. This CDR3 has 16 residues. Germline loops: CDR1 MDHEN, CDR2 SYDVKM. CDR3 sequence: CASSFPQGFGNQPQHF. DNA for the CDR3: TGTGCCAGCAGTTTCCCACAGGGGTTTGGTAATCAGCCCCAGCATTTT.

In this sample, this clonotype turned up many times. V is TRBV12-3 or TRBV12-4 and J is TRBJ2-3; D is possibly TRBD1 (5 bases). Trimming stripped 5 bases from V and 5 bases from J, with 20 bases between. This CDR3 contains 16 residues. The CDR3 sequence is CASSPWQGEGEDTQYF. The CDR3 coding sequence is TGTGCCAGCAGTCCTTGGCAGGGCGAAGGGGAAGATACGCAGTATTTT.

This clonotype has ten or more counts. The chain joins TRBV12-5 to TRBJ1-6; 7 bases match TRBD1. The CDR3 spans 17 residues. Trimming took 6 bases from V and 5 from J; bases not matched to a gene: 13. CDR1 and CDR2 from the germline V gene are LGHNT and FRNRAP. CDR3 in amino acids: CASGAQPGQKNNSPLHF. In DNA, the CDR3 is TGTGCTAGTGGCGCTCAACCGGGACAGAAGAATAATTCACCCCTCCACTTT.

This clonotype was recorded at least ten times. V usage is TRBV12-3 or TRBV12-4 and J usage is TRBJ2-5; 9 bases match TRBD1. V was pared by 3 bases and J by 2 bases, with 4 bases of the junction left unmatched. CDR3 length equals 15 residues. The CDR3 spells CASSFGTGLQETQYF. The DNA for the CDR3 is TGTGCCAGCAGTTTCGGGACAGGGCTTCAAGAGACCCAGTACTTC.

J is TRBJ1-2 and V is TRBV10-3; D possibly corresponds to TRBD1 (6 bases). Trimming took 6 bases from V and 3 from J, leaving 17 bases between them. In germline, CDR1 is ENHRY, CDR2 SYGVKD. CDR3 size: 15 residues. The CDR3 coding sequence is TGTGCCATCAGCGTTAGACAGGCCCAAGACTATGGCTACACCTTC. Translation: CAISVRQAQDYGYTF.

This clonotype was detected ten times or more. The chain combines TRBV27 with TRBJ2-4; TRBD2 is a possible D gene (5 bases). From germline, CDR1 is MNHEY and CDR2 SMNVEV (reference sequence). Trimming took 5 bases from V and 6 from J, leaving 11 bases between them. This CDR3 is built from 13 residues. In DNA form, the CDR3 reads TGTGCCAGCAGTCCTCGGGGTCGAAACATTCAGTACTTC. It yields the protein CASSPRGRNIQYF.

Note on this clonotype: Relative to the germline gene, one junction end is altered; a read error may explain this. This chain connects TRBV5-5 to TRBJ1-2; perhaps TRBD1 as D (6 bases). The CDR3 is 14 residues long. Germline lookup yields CDR1 SGHKS and CDR2 YYEKEE (reference sequence). CDR3 residues: CASSLLTGDYVYTF. CDR3 in DNA: TGTGCCAGCAGCTTATTGACAGGAGACTATGTCTACACCTTC.

This clonotype was found many times. The chain has TRBV6-5 and TRBJ2-7; unclear D gene. This CDR3 comprises 14 residues. Trimming removed 4 bases at V and 0 bases at J, with 10 bases between. CDR1 and CDR2 (germline): MNHEY, SVGAGI. The CDR3 region is CASSLRSSSYEQYF. CDR3 sequence (DNA): TGTGCCAGCAGTTTAAGGTCCAGCTCCTACGAGCAGTACTTC.